The rows below give T cell receptor beta chains drawn from one sample of a study of blood T cell repertoires in COVID-19. Sequencing was performed with immunoSEQ multiplex PCR; in TCRdb, only in-frame clones are kept and a portion is missing. The sample lists fewer than 90,000 clones; around 90% were seen once. The specimen was peripheral blood. The receptors shown here come from a male donor with acute or convalescent COVID-19. CDR3s include the opening cysteine and the closing phenylalanine or tryptophan. A D gene is named only where the DNA matches it firmly. For some rows the clone size is stated as once, few or many, or as a class when expanded; others skip it.

V	D	J	size	DNA	CDR3
TRBV3-1/TRBV3-2	.	TRBJ1-6	.	TGTGCCAGCAGCCAATCTAGCTCCTATAATTCACCCCTCCACTTT	CASSQSSSYNSPLHF
TRBV11-1	TRBD1	TRBJ2-1	.	TGTGCCAGCAGCCAGAACCGACAGGGTCAGCAGTTCTTC	CASSQNRQGQQFF
TRBV5-1	TRBD1	TRBJ1-4	.	TGCGCCAGCAGCTTGGATACAGGGGCTACTAATGAAAAACTGTTTTTT	CASSLDTGATNEKLFF
TRBV4-2	.	TRBJ1-6	few	TGTGCCAGCAGCCAAGCTTTCGGGGGAGGTAATAATTCACCCCTCCACTTT	CASSQAFGGGNNSPLHF
TRBV5-1	TRBD2	TRBJ2-2	many	TGCGCCAGCAGCTTGGAACTAGCGGGGGCGAACACCGGGGAGCTGTTTTTT	CASSLELAGANTGELFF
TRBV5-1	.	TRBJ2-1	.	TGCGCCAGCAGCCCCGACTACCTCAATGAGCAGTTCTTC	CASSPDYLNEQFF
TRBV9	TRBD2	TRBJ2-3	.	TGTGCCAGCAGCGAGAGCGGGGCCACAGATACGCAGTATTTT	CASSESGATDTQYF
TRBV6-1	TRBD1	TRBJ1-2	once	TGTGCCAGCAGTGAACAGGGGGCCGGTAACTATGGCTACACCTTC	CASSEQGAGNYGYTF
TRBV30	TRBD1	TRBJ2-7	.	TGTGCCTGGACTAGGGACAGTCACTCCTACGAGCAGTACTTC	CAWTRDSHSYEQYF
TRBV13	.	TRBJ2-2	.	TGTGCCAGCAGCTTCCCGAGGGGGATTATTACCGGGGAGCTGTTTTTT	CASSFPRGIITGELFF
TRBV5-6	.	TRBJ2-2	.	TGTGCCAGCAGCTTGGGGACAGCTAACACCGGGGAGCTGTTTTTT	CASSLGTANTGELFF
TRBV5-6	.	TRBJ2-2	.	TGTGCCAGCAGCTCGATGGACAGGAACACCGGGGAGCTGTTTTTT	CASSSMDRNTGELFF
TRBV30	TRBD1	TRBJ1-2	once	TGTGCCTGGAGTGTACGAGACAGGGTCTATGGCTACACCTTC	CAWSVRDRVYGYTF
TRBV5-6	.	TRBJ1-2	once	TGTGCCAGCAGTCAAACAGGGCGTACCTATGGCTACACCTTC	CASSQTGRTYGYTF
TRBV6-5	TRBD1	TRBJ1-6	.	TGTGCCAGCAGCTCGACAGGGACCAATTCACCCCTCCACTTT	CASSSTGTNSPLHF
TRBV19	.	TRBJ1-6	few	TGTGCCAGTAGTCCGGGAGGGGGAAATAATTCACCCCTCCACTTT	CASSPGGGNNSPLHF
TRBV28	TRBD1	TRBJ1-5	.	TGTGCCAGCAGTACCAAAGACAGGGCTTATAGCAATCAGCCCCAGCATTTT	CASSTKDRAYSNQPQHF
TRBV6-5	.	TRBJ1-2	.	TGTGCCAGCAGTCCACACCAGGGGAACCTTCACGACACCTTC	CASSPHQGNLHDTF
TRBV3-1/TRBV3-2	.	TRBJ2-5	.	TGTGCCAGCAGCTATGACAGCCAAGAGACCCAGTACTTC	CASSYDSQETQYF
TRBV5-4	.	TRBJ2-5	.	TGTGCCAGCAGCTTGAAGGCGGGGGAGACCCAGTACTTC	CASSLKAGETQYF
TRBV10-3	.	TRBJ1-3	.	TGTGCCATCAGACCAGGGATCTCTGGAAACACCATATATTTT	CAIRPGISGNTIYF
TRBV6-5	.	TRBJ1-1	.	TGTGCCAGCATCCAGGGTAGGGGCACTGAAGCTTTCTTT	CASIQGRGTEAFF
TRBV10-3	TRBD2	TRBJ2-7	.	TGTGCCATCAGTCGACTAGCGGGGGACTACGAGCAGTACTTC	CAISRLAGDYEQYF
TRBV18	TRBD1	TRBJ2-5	.	TGTGCCAGCTCACCTCTCGGGACAGGGCAAGAGACCCAGTACTTC	CASSPLGTGQETQYF
TRBV7-9	.	TRBJ2-5	.	TGTGCCAGCAGTTCGGGGGGCCCCCCCACAAAAGAGACCCAGTACTTC	CASSSGGPPTKETQYF
TRBV5-1	TRBD1	TRBJ1-2	.	TGCGCCAGCAGCCAAAACCAGGGGGACGGCTACACCTTC	CASSQNQGDGYTF
TRBV3-1/TRBV3-2	.	TRBJ2-1	.	TGTGCCAGCAGCCAAGATAGAGAGGGCGTAGTTCGGTTCTTC	CASSQDREGVVRFF
TRBV7-2	.	TRBJ2-3	.	TGTGCCAGCAACCCGGGGGTGGGCCTCACAGATACGCAGTATTTT	CASNPGVGLTDTQYF
TRBV7-2	.	TRBJ2-7	once	TGTGCCAGCAGAGGGGGGGCCTACGAGCAGTACTTC	CASRGGAYEQYF
TRBV5-5	TRBD1	TRBJ1-5	once	TGTGCCAGCAGCAGGACAGGGGCGGTTCAGCCCCAGCATTTT	CASSRTGAVQPQHF
TRBV6-4	.	TRBJ1-2	.	TGTGCCAGCTCCCCCGAAGCAGGGAATGGCTACACCTTC	CASSPEAGNGYTF
TRBV27	.	TRBJ1-1	few	TGTGCCAGCGGACAGACGAACACTGAAGCTTTCTTT	CASGQTNTEAFF
TRBV5-1	.	TRBJ2-7	.	TGCGCCAGCAGGGGGGCGGGCCCCTACGAGCAGTACTTC	CASRGAGPYEQYF
TRBV29-1	.	TRBJ1-2	.	TGCAGCGTTGAAAAATGGACAGACTTAGGCTATGGCTACACCTTC	CSVEKWTDLGYGYTF
TRBV11-3	.	TRBJ1-3	.	TGTGCCAGCAGCCCGACTCGTTCTGGCACCATATATTTT	CASSPTRSGTIYF
TRBV9	TRBD1	TRBJ2-2	.	TGTGCCAGCAGCCCGGCAGGGGGCACCGGGGAGCTGTTTTTT	CASSPAGGTGELFF
TRBV15	.	TRBJ2-1	.	TGTGCCACCAGCCCAGCGGCGGGCTCCTACAATGAGCAGTTCTTC	CATSPAAGSYNEQFF
TRBV4-1	TRBD1	TRBJ1-1	.	TGCGCCAGCAGCCAGCGGGTGCCAGGGGGCTTGGGGACTGAAGCTTTCTTT	CASSQRVPGGLGTEAFF
TRBV28	.	TRBJ1-1	few	TGTGCCAGCAGTCACCAGACAGTTGAAGCTTTCTTT	CASSHQTVEAFF
TRBV5-1	TRBD1	TRBJ1-1	.	TGCGCCAGCAGCTTGGAAGGGGACAGGGGGCAAACTGAAGCTTTCTTT	CASSLEGDRGQTEAFF
TRBV6-2/TRBV6-3	.	TRBJ1-2	.	TGTGCCAGCAGCAAAGGCGGGGGCTACACCTTC	CASSKGGGYTF
TRBV6-5	TRBD1	TRBJ1-1	.	TGTGCCAGCAGGGGAACAGGGGGATTGGGAACTGAAGCTTTCTTT	CASRGTGGLGTEAFF
TRBV9	.	TRBJ1-2	.	TGTGCCAGCAGCGTAGGGGGGCAGACGAACTATGGCTACACCTTC	CASSVGGQTNYGYTF
TRBV18	TRBD1	TRBJ2-2	.	TGTGCCAGCTTCGGACAGGTCGACGGGGAGCTGTTTTTT	CASFGQVDGELFF
TRBV28	.	TRBJ1-5	.	TGTGCCAGCAGACTCGAAGGGGTCATCAATCAGCCCCAGCATTTT	CASRLEGVINQPQHF
TRBV7-2	TRBD1	TRBJ1-2	few	TGTGCCAGCAGCTTAGGGACAGGGGGCTCCTATGGCTACACCTTC	CASSLGTGGSYGYTF
TRBV3-1/TRBV3-2	TRBD2	TRBJ2-3	.	TGTGCCAGCAGCCACCGCGGGGGGGCCAGGACAGATACGCAGTATTTT	CASSHRGGARTDTQYF
TRBV3-1/TRBV3-2	TRBD1	TRBJ1-4	.	TGTGCCAGCAGCCAAGATGTGGGACAGGGGGTCGGTACTAATGAAAAACTGTTTTTT	CASSQDVGQGVGTNEKLFF
TRBV21-1	.	TRBJ1-4	.	.	CASSKGPDAWAGGNVNEKLFF